A single sample gave rise to the 4 T cell receptor beta chains below, sequenced in a study of glioma-infiltrating T cells. TCR alpha and beta CDR3 regions were amplified from RNA using iRepertoire nested multiplex PCR. TCRdb itself ran the multiplex PCR reads through MiXCR, one entry per CDR3 protein. The table has 100,000 to 150,000 distinct CDR3 sequences, about 25% seen once; the top ten hold over 25%. Input material: glioma tissue, nonneoplastic brain tissue, or PBMCs (not recorded which). The receptors were sampled from a human donor with low-grade glioma or glioblastoma, undergoing nonglioma brain surgery, or in good health (not recorded which).

V gene TRBV5-4 combines with J gene TRBJ2-3; the match to TRBD2 covers 11 bases. The CDR3 length is 16 residues. The germline gives CDR1 SGHNT, CDR2 YYREEE (reference sequence). The junction had 5 bases not matched to a gene; V was cut back by 4 bases and J by 1 base. In DNA, the CDR3 is TGTGCCAGCAGCATCGGGACTAGCGGAGGCACAGATACGCAGTATTTT. It codes for CASSIGTSGGTDTQYF.

CDR3 protein: CASSWVGSGDTQYF. The CDR3 bases are TGTGCCAGCAGTTGGGTAGGGTCTGGAGATACGCAGTATTTT. This chain joins TRBV6-1 and TRBJ2-3; D unclear. This CDR3 spans 14 amino acids. V was trimmed by 5 bases and J by 5 bases, leaving 14 bases between them. CDR1 is MNHNS and CDR2 is SASEGT in the germline V gene.

Many counts were recorded for this clonotype. The chain joins TRBV6-1 to TRBJ1-3, with 9 bases that match TRBD1. The V and J ends lost 6 bases and 2 bases, in that order; junction bases with no gene match: 11. The CDR3 length is 17 residues. The germline V gene encodes CDR1 MNHNS and CDR2 SASEGT. Here the CDR3 reads CASRSAGTGRTGNTIYF. The CDR3 coding sequence is TGTGCCAGCAGATCAGCCGGGACAGGGCGAACTGGAAACACCATATATTTT.

The chain employs TRBV2 and TRBJ2-1, with 11 bases lining up with TRBD2. Germline CDR1 is SNHLY and CDR2 is FYNNEI. V was pared by 0 bases and J by 8 bases, with 6 bases of the junction left unmatched. The CDR3 is 16 residues long. The CDR3, as DNA: TGTGCCAGCAGTGAAGCTAGCGGGGGGGCTAGAGATGAGCAGTTCTTC. Protein: CASSEASGGARDEQFF.